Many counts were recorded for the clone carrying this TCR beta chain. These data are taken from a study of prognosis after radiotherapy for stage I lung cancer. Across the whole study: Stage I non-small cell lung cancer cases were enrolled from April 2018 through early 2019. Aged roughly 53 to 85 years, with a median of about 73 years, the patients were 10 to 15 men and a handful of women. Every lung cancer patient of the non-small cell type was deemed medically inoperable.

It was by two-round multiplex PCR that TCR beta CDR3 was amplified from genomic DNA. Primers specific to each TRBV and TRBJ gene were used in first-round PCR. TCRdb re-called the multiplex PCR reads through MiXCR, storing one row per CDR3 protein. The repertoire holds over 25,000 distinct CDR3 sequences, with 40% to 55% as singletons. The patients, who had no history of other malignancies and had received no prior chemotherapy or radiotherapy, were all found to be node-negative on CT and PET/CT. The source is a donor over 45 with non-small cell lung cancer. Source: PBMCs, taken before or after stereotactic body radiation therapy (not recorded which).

This CDR3 reads CASSPLLNYNEQFF. CDR3 nucleotides: TGTGCCAGCTCACCATTGCTAAACTACAATGAGCAGTTCTTC. The J gene is TRBJ2-1, the V gene TRBV18; D is uncertain. This CDR3 is 14 amino acids long. The germline V gene encodes CDR1 KGHSH and CDR2 LQKENI. The V end was cut by 2 bases, the J end by 3 bases, with 8 bases between. The full variable domain, its missing parts supplied by reference TRBV18 and TRBJ2-1, is NAGVMQNPRHLVRRRGQEARLRCSPMKGHSHVYWYRQLPEEGLKFMVYLQKENIIDESGMPKERFSAEFPKEGPSILRIQQVVRGDSAAYFCASSPLLNYNEQFFGPGTRLTVL.